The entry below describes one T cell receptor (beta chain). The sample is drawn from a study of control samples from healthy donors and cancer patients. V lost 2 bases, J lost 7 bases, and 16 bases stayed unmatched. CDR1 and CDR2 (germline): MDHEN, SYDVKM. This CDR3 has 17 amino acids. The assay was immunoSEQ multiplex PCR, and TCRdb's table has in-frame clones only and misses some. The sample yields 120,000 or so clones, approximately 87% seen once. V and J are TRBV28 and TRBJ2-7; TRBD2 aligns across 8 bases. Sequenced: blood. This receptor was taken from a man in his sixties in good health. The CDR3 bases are TGTGCCAGCAGTTTAACGAGTACGGGGGGGGCCGTATTAGAGCAGTACTTC. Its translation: CASSLTSTGGAVLEQYF.